This T cell receptor (beta chain) emerged from a study of T cell responses to AZD1222 COVID-19 vaccine. Findings of the study overall: A mostly white British donor set with more females was recruited, and clonal diversity was possibly underestimated. Among AZD1222 vaccinees, only six or seven were seropositive at baseline.

In the case of this clone: The antigen is undetermined.

Only in-frame clones appear in the TCRdb table, and some are missing; sequencing was by immunoSEQ multiplex PCR. The sample comprises more than 60,000 clones, about nine tenths of which are singletons, and roughly 24% rests with the top ten. Germline V gene data show CDR1 as SGDLS and CDR2 as YYNGEE. The V end lost 0 bases, the J end lost 9 bases, and 7 bases lay between the germline ends. The CDR3 contains 12 residues. J is TRBJ1-5 and V is TRBV9; possibly TRBD1 for D (6 bases). The sequence was collected from an adult in good health. The sample was peripheral blood, taken on day 0 of AZD1222 vaccination. The CDR3 coding sequence is TGTGCCAGCAGCGTAGAGGGGGGGCCCCAGCATTTT. Translation gives CASSVEGGPQHF.